This entry lists 23 T cell receptor beta chains sequenced from one sample in a study of blood T cell repertoires in COVID-19. Assay: immunoSEQ multiplex PCR; the TCRdb copy retains only in-frame clones and omits some. The sample has over 110,000 clones, more than 60% seen once. Material for sequencing was peripheral blood. All receptors come from a woman aged 60-75 years with acute or convalescent COVID-19.

The gene calls are TRBV27 and TRBJ2-1; TRBD2 matches at 8 bases. CDR1 and CDR2 (germline): MNHEY, SMNVEV (reference sequence). The junction had 17 bases not matched to a gene; V was cut back by 3 bases and J by 10 bases. The CDR3 length is 17 residues. The CDR3 sequence: CASSFNPRGAGVREQFF. The DNA for the CDR3 is TGTGCCAGCAGTTTCAACCCCAGGGGAGCGGGAGTGAGGGAGCAGTTCTTC.

This chain connects TRBV3-1 (or the pseudogene TRBV3-2) to TRBJ2-1; 7 bases line up with TRBD2. The germline V gene has CDR1 LGHDT and CDR2 YNNKEL (reference sequence). This CDR3 is built from 17 residues. Germline trimming cut 0 bases from V and 2 bases from J; bases unmatched to any gene: 7. CDR3 DNA sequence: TGTGCCAGCAGCCAAGACTATAGGCTAGCGGCCTACAATGAGCAGTTCTTC. Translated: CASSQDYRLAAYNEQFF.

V is TRBV3-1 (or the pseudogene TRBV3-2) and J is TRBJ2-1, with 7 bases fitting TRBD2. V lost 2 bases to trimming and J lost 4 bases; unmatched junction nucleotides: 14. The CDR3 is made up of 18 amino acids. Germline values: CDR1 LGHDT, CDR2 YNNKEL (reference sequence). The CDR3 sequence is CASSQSRSSAGRYNEQFF. The DNA of the CDR3 is TGTGCCAGCAGCCAATCGAGGTCGTCAGCGGGAAGGTACAATGAGCAGTTCTTC.

The rearrangement joins TRBV5-4 to TRBJ1-2; D ambiguous. V was cut by 3 bases and J by 4 bases, with 13 bases left in between. Per the germline V gene, CDR1 is SGHNT and CDR2 is YYREEE (reference sequence). The CDR3 runs to 14 residues. The DNA for the CDR3 is TGTGCCAGCAGCTCGGCGGGTTCTGGCTATGGCTACACCTTC. Translating it yields CASSSAGSGYGYTF.

The chain combines TRBV24-1 with TRBJ2-1; 7 bases are a match to TRBD1. This CDR3 is 15 amino acids long. Trimming removed 3 bases from V and 9 bases from J; junction bases left unmatched: 10. Germline values: CDR1 KGHDR, CDR2 SFDVKD. CDR3 sequence reads: CATSDQTGRPGEQFF. As DNA, the CDR3 is TGTGCCACCAGTGATCAGACAGGGCGCCCGGGTGAGCAGTTCTTC.

At least ten counts were recorded for this clone. The chain joins TRBV6-5 to TRBJ2-1, with 7 bases lining up with TRBD1. The CDR3 has 13 amino acids. The V gene end was trimmed by 6 bases and the J gene end by 5 bases; junction bases not matched to a gene: 4. Germline-derived CDR1 and CDR2 are MNHEY and SVGAGI. Here the CDR3 DNA reads TGTGCCAGCAGCAGACAGGGTCACAATGAGCAGTTCTTC. Translated, it gives CASSRQGHNEQFF.

This chain links TRBV6-6 with TRBJ2-3; the match to TRBD2 covers 9 bases. The CDR3 totals 15 residues. The germline V gene has CDR1 MNHNY and CDR2 SVGAGI (reference sequence). The V gene end was trimmed by 6 bases and the J gene end by 3 bases; junction bases not matched to a gene: 7. The CDR3 is CASRNSGSGTDTQYF. The CDR3 nucleotides read TGTGCCAGCAGAAATAGCGGGAGTGGTACAGATACGCAGTATTTT.

The chain links TRBV21-1 to TRBJ2-1; TRBD2 is taken as the D call from the table, unchecked against the DNA. TRBV21-1 is marked as a pseudogene. The CDR3 covers 16 residues. This chain's CDR3 is CASSKVKRERYNEQFF. For the CDR3, the DNA is TGTGCCAGCAGCAAAGTTAAGAGGGAACGCTACAATGAGCAGTTCTTC.

Points on this clone: The sample contains more than one DNA sequence encoding this CDR3. The gene calls are TRBV5-4 and TRBJ2-2, with 12 bases matching TRBD2. J lost 4 bases, V lost 3 bases, and 4 bases had no gene match. The CDR3 totals 16 residues. Germline CDR1 and CDR2: SGHNT and YYREEE (reference sequence). The CDR3 region has the DNA TGTGCCAGCAGCTCACCACTAGCGGGAGGCACCGGGGAGCTGTTTTTT. As protein: CASSSPLAGGTGELFF.

The rearrangement uses TRBV5-6 and TRBJ1-2, with TRBD1 matching 7 bases. CDR1 SGHDT and CDR2 YYEEEE come from the germline V gene. The CDR3 is 15 amino acids. V lost 4 bases to trimming and J lost 3 bases; unmatched junction nucleotides: 9. CDR3 residues: CASSQTQGTYYGYTF. The CDR3 DNA is TGTGCCAGCAGCCAGACACAGGGGACGTACTATGGCTACACCTTC.

The chain couples TRBV20-1 to TRBJ2-3; D is perhaps TRBD2 (6 bases). This CDR3 region has 16 residues. Deletions cut 4 bases from V and 0 bases from J, with 17 bases between. Germline V gene lookup returns CDR1 DFQATT and CDR2 SNEGSKA (reference sequence). For the CDR3, the DNA is TGCAGTGCTATTGATGGGACTTTCGGTAGCACAGATACGCAGTATTTT. Residues: CSAIDGTFGSTDTQYF.

The V and J genes are TRBV28 and TRBJ2-7, with a possible D match to TRBD2 (6 bases). The CDR3 is made up of 16 amino acids. Germline V gene sequence: CDR1 MDHEN, CDR2 SYDVKM. V dropped 5 bases and J dropped 2 bases, with 19 bases sitting between them. The CDR3 protein is CASSTQPREFPYEQYF. The CDR3 bases are TGTGCCAGCAGTACCCAACCCCGGGAGTTCCCCTACGAGCAGTACTTC.

Only one count was recorded for this clone. The chain carries TRBV5-4 and TRBJ2-7; D gene ambiguous. V dropped 0 bases and J dropped 3 bases, with 7 bases sitting between them. Germline V gene sequence: CDR1 SGHNT, CDR2 YYREEE (reference sequence). This CDR3 has 13 amino acids. CDR3 DNA: TGTGCCAGCAGCTTGGCAGGCAACTACGAGCAGTACTTC. Protein sequence: CASSLAGNYEQYF. Variable domain in full (rest from reference TRBV5-4 and TRBJ2-7): ETGVTQSPTHLIKTRGQQVTLRCSSQSGHNTVSWYQQALGQGPQFIFQYYREEENGRGNFPPRFSGLQFPNYSSELNVNALELDDSALYLCASSLAGNYEQYFGPGTRLTVT.

V gene TRBV28 combines with J gene TRBJ1-2; tentatively, D is TRBD1 (5 bases). Germline lookup yields CDR1 MDHEN and CDR2 SYDVKM. The germline V and J ends were trimmed by 6 bases and 7 bases, with 9 bases remaining between them. CDR3 length: 11 residues. DNA for the CDR3: TGTGCCAGCAGCCGGGGGTCTGGCTACACCTTC. Amino acid sequence: CASSRGSGYTF.

This chain connects TRBV28 to TRBJ2-7, with 7 bases aligning to TRBD1. The trim removed 8 bases at V and 4 bases at J, leaving 8 bases unmatched. Germline CDR1 is MDHEN and CDR2 is SYDVKM. This CDR3 comprises 13 residues. The CDR3 DNA sequence: TGTGCCAGCTCTGAGACAGGGTTGTACGAGCAGTACTTC. Translated: CASSETGLYEQYF.

V and J are TRBV18 and TRBJ2-3, with TRBD1 matching over 9 bases. The junction had 8 bases not matched to a gene; V was cut back by 3 bases and J by 4 bases. The CDR3 covers 16 residues. Germline CDR1 is KGHSH and CDR2 is LQKENI. CDR3 amino acids: CASSPTGGGSADTQYF. The CDR3 DNA is TGTGCCAGCTCACCTACAGGGGGCGGGAGTGCAGATACGCAGTATTTT. The full variable domain, its missing parts supplied by reference TRBV18 and TRBJ2-3, is NAGVMQNPRHLVRRRGQEARLRCSPMKGHSHVYWYRQLPEEGLKFMVYLQKENIIDESGMPKERFSAEFPKEGPSILRIQQVVRGDSAAYFCASSPTGGGSADTQYFGPGTRLTVL.

The rearrangement joins TRBV19 to TRBJ1-5, with a weak D call TRBD1 (5 bases). The V end lost 4 bases, the J end lost 10 bases, and 17 bases lay between the germline ends. This CDR3 has 14 residues. Looked up from germline, CDR1 is LNHDA and CDR2 is SQIVND (reference sequence). CDR3 region: CASSNKDGGLPQHF. The CDR3 nucleotides are TGTGCCAGTAGTAATAAGGATGGGGGACTACCCCAGCATTTT. Using reference TRBV19 and TRBJ1-5 for the parts outside the CDR3, the full variable domain is DGGITQSPKYLFRKEGQNVTLSCEQNLNHDAMYWYRQDPGQGLRLIYYSQIVNDFQKGDIAEGYSVSREKKESFPLTVTSAQKNPTAFYLCASSNKDGGLPQHFGDGTRLSIL.

This clone was recorded once. The genes are TRBV15 and TRBJ1-6; a possible D gene is TRBD1 (5 bases). V lost 1 base and J 3 bases, leaving 7 bases between the germline ends. CDR1 LNHNV and CDR2 YYDKDF come from the germline V gene (reference sequence). The CDR3 contains 15 residues. The CDR3 protein is CATSRGGGYNSPLHF. CDR3 in DNA: TGTGCCACCAGCAGAGGGGGGGGCTATAATTCACCCCTCCACTTT.

The chain carries TRBV6-1 and TRBJ1-5; D is undetermined. The germline V gene encodes CDR1 MNHNS and CDR2 SASEGT. Trimming cost V 2 bases and J 5 bases, with 10 bases left between them. The CDR3 has 14 residues. The CDR3 DNA reads as TGTGCCAGCAGTGAAACGGGAGGACATCAGCCCCAGCATTTT. Translated, it gives CASSETGGHQPQHF.

This chain connects TRBV28 to TRBJ1-2, with 7 bases matching TRBD1. The V and J ends lost 4 bases and 3 bases, in that order; junction bases with no gene match: 8. The germline V gene encodes CDR1 MDHEN and CDR2 SYDVKM. The CDR3 is made up of 15 amino acids. CDR3 nucleotide sequence: TGTGCCAGCAGTTCTATCAGGGGGTGGGACTATGGCTACACCTTC. Amino acid sequence: CASSSIRGWDYGYTF.

The chain employs TRBV3-1 (or the pseudogene TRBV3-2) and TRBJ1-2; TRBD1 might be the D (6 bases). Germline CDR1 LGHDT, CDR2 YNNKEL (reference sequence). V lost 4 bases and J 8 bases, leaving 17 bases between the germline ends. This CDR3 has 14 amino acids. CDR3 sequence reads: CASSPPRDNGGYTF. CDR3 DNA: TGTGCCAGCAGCCCACCCCGGGACAATGGAGGCTACACCTTC.

V gene TRBV28 combines with J gene TRBJ2-7; 9 bases align to TRBD1. V dropped 6 bases and J dropped 4; count of bases not matched to a gene: 7. This CDR3 region has 14 residues. The germline CDR1 and CDR2 sequences are MDHEN and SYDVKM. The CDR3 DNA reads TGTGCCAGCAGACAGGGGACAGGGACATACGAGCAGTACTTC. It specifies CASRQGTGTYEQYF.

V usage is TRBV6-6 and J usage is TRBJ1-2, with D perhaps matching TRBD1 (6 bases). This CDR3 has 12 residues. Germline CDR1 is MNHNY and CDR2 is SVGAGI (reference sequence). V shed 7 bases and J shed 8 bases, with 14 bases lying between them. The CDR3 bases are TGTGCCAGCAAGGGGGTCGGGGAGGGCTACACCTTC. It encodes CASKGVGEGYTF.